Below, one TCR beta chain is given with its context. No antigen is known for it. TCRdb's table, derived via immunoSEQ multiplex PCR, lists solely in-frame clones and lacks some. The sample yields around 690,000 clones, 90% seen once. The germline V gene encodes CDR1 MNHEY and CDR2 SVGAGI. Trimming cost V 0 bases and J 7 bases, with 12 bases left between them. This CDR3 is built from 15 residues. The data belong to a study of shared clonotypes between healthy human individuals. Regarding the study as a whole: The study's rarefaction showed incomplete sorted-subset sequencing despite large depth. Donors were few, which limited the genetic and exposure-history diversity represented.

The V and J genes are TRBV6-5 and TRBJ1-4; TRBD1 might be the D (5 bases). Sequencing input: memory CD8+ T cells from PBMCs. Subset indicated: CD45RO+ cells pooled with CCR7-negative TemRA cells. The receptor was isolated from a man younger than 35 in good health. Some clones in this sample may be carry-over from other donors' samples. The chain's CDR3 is CASSYSAREAEKLFF. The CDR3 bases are TGTGCCAGCAGTTACTCTGCCAGGGAGGCTGAAAAACTGTTTTTT.